Reported below is one TCR beta chain. Its antigen is unidentified. Germline V gives CDR1 SGHTA, CDR2 FQGTGA. V was clipped by 4 bases and J by 10 bases; unmatched bases: 5. The CDR3 runs 14 residues. PCR was performed using 60 Vbeta and 13 Jbeta primers. Libraries were prepared by immunoSEQ multiplex PCR; TCRdb keeps only in-frame clonotypes and omits some of them. The repertoire has approximately 170,000 clones, roughly 74% of them found once; the top ten carry about 4.9%. The sample is drawn from a study of cytomegalovirus exposure and HLA in healthy donors. General observations from the study: DRB1 had the most TCR associations and HLA-C the fewest, a later analysis found, with rates varying by HLA locus. One variant, a missense change in DCLRE1C, was linked in a later analysis to TCR beta V- and J-gene trimming. Fewer N-insertions (relative to the approximately 670-donor mean) were reportedly seen in an Asian-associated ancestry cluster in a later analysis.

The material sequenced was PBMCs. This TCR derives from a male donor in good health and CMV-seronegative. The chain links TRBV7-3 to TRBJ1-6, with 9 bases identical to TRBD1. The CDR3 region has the DNA TGTGCCAGCAGCTCCGGACAGGGGCAATCACCCCTCCACTTT. It yields the protein CASSSGQGQSPLHF.